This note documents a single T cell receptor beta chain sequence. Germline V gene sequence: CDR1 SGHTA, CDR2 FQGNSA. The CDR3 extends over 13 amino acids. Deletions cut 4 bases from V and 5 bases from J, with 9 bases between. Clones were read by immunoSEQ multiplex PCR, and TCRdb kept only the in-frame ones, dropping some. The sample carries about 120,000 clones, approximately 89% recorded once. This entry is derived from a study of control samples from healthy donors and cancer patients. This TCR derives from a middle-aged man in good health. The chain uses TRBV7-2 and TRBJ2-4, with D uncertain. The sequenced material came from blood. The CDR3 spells CASSSRQENIQYF. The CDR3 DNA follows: TGTGCCAGCAGCTCAAGACAAGAAAACATTCAGTACTTC.